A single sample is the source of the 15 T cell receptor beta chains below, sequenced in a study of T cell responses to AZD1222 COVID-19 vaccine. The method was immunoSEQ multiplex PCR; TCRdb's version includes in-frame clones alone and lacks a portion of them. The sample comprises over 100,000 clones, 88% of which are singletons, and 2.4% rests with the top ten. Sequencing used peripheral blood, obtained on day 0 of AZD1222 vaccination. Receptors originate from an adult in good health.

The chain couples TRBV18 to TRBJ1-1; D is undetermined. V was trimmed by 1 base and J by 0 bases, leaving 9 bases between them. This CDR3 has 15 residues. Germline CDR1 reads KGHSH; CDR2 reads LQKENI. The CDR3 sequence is CASSPLADVNTEAFF. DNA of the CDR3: TGTGCCAGCTCACCACTAGCGGATGTGAACACTGAAGCTTTCTTT.

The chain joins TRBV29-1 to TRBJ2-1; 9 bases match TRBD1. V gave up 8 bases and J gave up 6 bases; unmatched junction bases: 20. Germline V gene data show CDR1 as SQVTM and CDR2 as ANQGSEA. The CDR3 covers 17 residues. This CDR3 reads CSPRDRERGRVRNEQFF. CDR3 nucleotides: TGCAGCCCCCGGGACAGGGAACGAGGGAGGGTACGCAATGAGCAGTTCTTC.

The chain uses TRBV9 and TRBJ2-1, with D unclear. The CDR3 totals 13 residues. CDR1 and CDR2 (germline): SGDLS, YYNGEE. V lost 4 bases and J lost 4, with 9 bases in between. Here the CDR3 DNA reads TGTGCCAGCAGCTATACCATGTACAATGAGCAGTTCTTC. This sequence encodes CASSYTMYNEQFF.

The DNA for the CDR3 is TGTGCCAGCAGCACCCAGGGGGCGCCCGGGGAGCTGTTTTTT. Amino acid sequence: CASSTQGAPGELFF. The chain carries TRBV5-4 and TRBJ2-2, with 8 positions matching TRBD1. CDR3 size: 14 residues. The germline CDR1 and CDR2 sequences are SGHNT and YYREEE (reference sequence). Losses at the gene ends were 4 bases for V and 6 bases for J; bases not matched to a gene: 5. The variable domain in full, with the rest retrieved from reference TRBV5-4 and TRBJ2-2, is ETGVTQSPTHLIKTRGQQVTLRCSSQSGHNTVSWYQQALGQGPQFIFQYYREEENGRGNFPPRFSGLQFPNYSSELNVNALELDDSALYLCASSTQGAPGELFFGEGSRLTVL.

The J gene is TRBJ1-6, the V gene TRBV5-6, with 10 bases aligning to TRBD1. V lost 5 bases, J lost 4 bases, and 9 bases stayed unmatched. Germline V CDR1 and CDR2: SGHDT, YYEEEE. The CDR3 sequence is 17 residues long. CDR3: CASSHGPGQGYNSPLHF. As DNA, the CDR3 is TGTGCCAGCAGTCACGGCCCGGGACAGGGGTATAATTCACCCCTCCACTTT.

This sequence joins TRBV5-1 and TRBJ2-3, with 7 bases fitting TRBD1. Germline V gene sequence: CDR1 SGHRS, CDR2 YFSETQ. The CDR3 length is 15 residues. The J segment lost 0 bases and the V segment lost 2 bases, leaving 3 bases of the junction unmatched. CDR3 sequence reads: CASSFKGASTDTQYF. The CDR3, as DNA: TGCGCCAGCAGCTTTAAGGGGGCGAGCACAGATACGCAGTATTTT.

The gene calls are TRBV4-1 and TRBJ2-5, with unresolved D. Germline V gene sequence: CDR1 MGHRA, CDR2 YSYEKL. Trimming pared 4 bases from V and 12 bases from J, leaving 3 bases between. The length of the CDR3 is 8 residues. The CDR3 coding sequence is TGCGCCAGCAGCCCCGAGTACTTC. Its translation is CASSPEYF.

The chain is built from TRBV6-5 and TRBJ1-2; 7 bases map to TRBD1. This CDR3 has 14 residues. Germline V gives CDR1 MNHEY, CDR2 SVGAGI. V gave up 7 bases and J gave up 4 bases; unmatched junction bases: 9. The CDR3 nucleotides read TGTGCCAGCACCCAAAGGGGACAGCTCTATGGCTACACCTTC. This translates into CASTQRGQLYGYTF.

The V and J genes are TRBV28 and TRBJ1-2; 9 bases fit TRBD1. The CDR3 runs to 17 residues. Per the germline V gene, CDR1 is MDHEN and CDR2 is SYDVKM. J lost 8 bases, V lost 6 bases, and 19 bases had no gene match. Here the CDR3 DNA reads TGTGCCAGCAGAATGGCAACCGGGACAGGGAGTCGCCAGGGCTACACCTTC. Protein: CASRMATGTGSRQGYTF.

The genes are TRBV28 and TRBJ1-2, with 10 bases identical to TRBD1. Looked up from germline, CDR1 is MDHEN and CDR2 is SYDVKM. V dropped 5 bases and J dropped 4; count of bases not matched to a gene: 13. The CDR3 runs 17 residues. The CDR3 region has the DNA TGTGCCAGCAGTCCACCCAAGGTGGGACAGGGGTTCTATGGCTACACCTTC. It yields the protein CASSPPKVGQGFYGYTF.

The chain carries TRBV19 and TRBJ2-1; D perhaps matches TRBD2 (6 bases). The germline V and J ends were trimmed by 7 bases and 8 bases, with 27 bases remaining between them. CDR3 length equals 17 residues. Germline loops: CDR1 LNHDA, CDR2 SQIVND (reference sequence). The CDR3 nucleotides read TGTGCCAGTACTCCGGTGATGCGGGGAGGTCAGGTTGATGAGCAGTTCTTC. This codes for CASTPVMRGGQVDEQFF.

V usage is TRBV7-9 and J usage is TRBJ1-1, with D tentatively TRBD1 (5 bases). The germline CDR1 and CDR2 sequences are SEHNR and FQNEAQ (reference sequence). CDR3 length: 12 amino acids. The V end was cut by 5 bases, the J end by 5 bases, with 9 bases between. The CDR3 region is CASSPGPTEAFF. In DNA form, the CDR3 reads TGTGCCAGCAGCCCGGGACCGACTGAAGCTTTCTTT.

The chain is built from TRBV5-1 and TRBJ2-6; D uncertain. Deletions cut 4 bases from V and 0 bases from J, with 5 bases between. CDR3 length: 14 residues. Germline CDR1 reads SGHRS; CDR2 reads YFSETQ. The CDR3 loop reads CASSPYSGANVLTF. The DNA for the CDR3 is TGCGCCAGCAGCCCGTACTCTGGGGCCAACGTCCTGACTTTC. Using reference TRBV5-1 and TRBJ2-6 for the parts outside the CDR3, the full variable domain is KAGVTQTPRYLIKTRGQQVTLSCSPISGHRSVSWYQQTPGQGLQFLFEYFSETQRNKGNFPGRFSGRQFSNSRSEMNVSTLELGDSALYLCASSPYSGANVLTFGAGSRLTVL.

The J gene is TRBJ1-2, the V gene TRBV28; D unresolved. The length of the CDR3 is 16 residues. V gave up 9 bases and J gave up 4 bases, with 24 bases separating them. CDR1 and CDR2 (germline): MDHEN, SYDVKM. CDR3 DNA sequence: TGTGCCAGGACTCCACAATACCTACCCGCCCGCTATGGCTACACCTTC. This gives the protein CARTPQYLPARYGYTF.

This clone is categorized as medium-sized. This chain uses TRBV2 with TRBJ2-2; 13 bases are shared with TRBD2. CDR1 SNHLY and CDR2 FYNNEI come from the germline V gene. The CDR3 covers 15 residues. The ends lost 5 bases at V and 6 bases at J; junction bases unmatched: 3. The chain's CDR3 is CASSWTSGSSGELFF. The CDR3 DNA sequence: TGTGCCAGCAGTTGGACTAGCGGGAGTTCCGGGGAGCTGTTTTTT.